The rows below give T cell receptor beta chains drawn from one sample of a study of OX40 agonist ivuxolimab in advanced cancers. The repertoire was sequenced with immunoSEQ multiplex PCR; TCRdb's copy has only in-frame clones and lacks some. The table includes over 50,000 clones, around 90% detected once. Specimen: CD4+ or CD8+ T cells sorted from blood, collected in a trial of the OX40 agonist ivuxolimab. The receptors shown here come from an adult with an advanced solid tumor such as melanoma, head and neck, liver or kidney cancer. Both conserved end residues are part of each CDR3. D genes are given only for firm matches. The size field is filled for only some rows; it gives once, few, many or a size class.

j_gene,d_gene,abundance,v_gene,CDR3aa,CDR3nt
TRBJ2-7,NA,NA,TRBV21-1,CASSSNPRFYEQYF,TGTGCCAGCAGCTCGAACCCGCGGTTCTACGAGCAGTACTTC
TRBJ2-7,TRBD2,NA,TRBV7-9,CASTDREGSRYEQYF,TGTGCCAGCACCGATCGGGAGGGCAGTCGCTACGAGCAGTACTTC
TRBJ2-7,NA,NA,TRBV5-6,CASSLEDLGSLGEQYF,TGTGCCAGCAGCTTGGAGGACCTTGGTTCCCTCGGAGAGCAGTACTTC
TRBJ2-2,NA,NA,TRBV19,CASSAIGAGELFF,TGTGCCAGTAGTGCGATTGGGGCCGGGGAGCTGTTTTTT
TRBJ2-7,NA,NA,TRBV10-3,CAISGSGDNLISEQYF,TGTGCCATCAGTGGATCGGGGGACAACCTAATCTCCGAGCAGTACTTC
TRBJ2-3,NA,NA,TRBV5-6,CASSETLRGEGDTQYF,TGTGCCAGCAGCGAAACCCTAAGGGGGGAAGGAGATACGCAGTATTTT
TRBJ2-7,NA,once,TRBV28,CASSPEGDWFSYEQYF,TGTGCCAGCAGTCCCGAGGGGGACTGGTTCTCCTACGAGCAGTACTTC
TRBJ2-5,TRBD2,NA,TRBV7-8,CASSRLAGGKTQYF,TGTGCCAGCAGCCGACTAGCGGGAGGGAAGACCCAGTACTTC
TRBJ2-5,NA,NA,TRBV28,CASSLLGQDETQYF,TGTGCCAGCAGTTTATTAGGTCAGGACGAGACCCAGTACTTC
TRBJ2-7,NA,NA,TRBV19,CASSYGASYEQYF,TGTGCCAGTAGTTACGGGGCCTCCTACGAGCAGTACTTC
TRBJ2-7,NA,NA,TRBV9,CASSVGPPYEQYF,TGTGCCAGCAGCGTAGGCCCACCCTACGAGCAGTACTTC
TRBJ2-2,NA,NA,TRBV5-1,CASSLEGRRELFF,TGCGCCAGCAGCTTGGAAGGGCGGAGGGAGCTGTTTTTT
TRBJ2-7,TRBD1,once,TRBV13,CASSADRYEQYF,TGTGCCAGCAGTGCGGACAGGTACGAGCAGTACTTC
TRBJ1-5,NA,NA,TRBV28,CASTPDRRSNQPQHF,TGTGCCAGCACCCCGGACCGTCGGAGTAATCAGCCCCAGCATTTT
TRBJ2-7,TRBD2,NA,TRBV10-3,CAISESVSSGRYEQYF,TGTGCCATCAGTGAGTCGGTTTCTAGCGGGAGATACGAGCAGTACTTC